This T cell receptor (beta chain) was sequenced during a study of blood T cell repertoires in COVID-19. Overall study: Researchers got acute and convalescent COVID-19 samples from the United States, Italy and Spain. T cells, B-cell-depleted T cells, or PBMCs provided the cDNA or gDNA that served as material.

As processed by the authors: The authors estimated nucleated cell counts from reference gene primer amplification. Method: immunoSEQ multiplex PCR; TCRdb's copy keeps in-frame clones and lacks some. The V and J calls and clone size come from that table; D and trimming were worked out from the DNA. The sample holds 68,000 or so clones, 90% seen once. The V and J ends lost 7 bases and 7 bases, in that order; junction bases with no gene match: 8. The length of the CDR3 is 13 residues. The germline gives CDR1 MNHEY, CDR2 SVGAGI. Seattle participants joined during active infection and were tracked over time.

Sequenced: peripheral blood. The V gene is TRBV6-5, the J gene TRBJ1-2, with 8 positions matching TRBD1. The sequence was obtained from a man aged 50-59 years with COVID-19, enrolled during active disease. CDR3 amino acids: CASTKDRGSGYTF. CDR3 coding DNA: TGTGCCAGCACCAAAGACAGGGGCTCTGGCTACACCTTC.